This TCR beta chain appears in the sequencing data of a study of blood T cell repertoires in COVID-19. On the study more broadly: Nucleic acid was either cDNA or gDNA, and it came from T cells, B-cell-depleted T cells, or PBMCs.

TCRdb's table, derived via immunoSEQ multiplex PCR, lists solely in-frame clones and lacks some. The sample records around 460,000 clones, roughly 90% being singletons. Seattle researchers signed up patients amid active infection and tracked them longitudinally. The origin of this receptor is a man younger than 30 with COVID-19, enrolled during active disease. Sequencing was carried out using peripheral blood.

This chain's CDR3 is CASSQQAGPRLGTQYF. DNA for the CDR3: TGTGCCAGCAGCCAACAAGCGGGACCTAGATTAGGAACGCAGTATTTT. The chain carries TRBV3-1 (or the pseudogene TRBV3-2) and TRBJ2-3; 7 positions agree with TRBD2. Germline loops: CDR1 LGHDT, CDR2 YNNKEL (reference sequence). The ends lost 2 bases at V and 9 bases at J; junction bases unmatched: 14. The CDR3 covers 16 residues.